This entry lists 5 T cell receptor beta chains sequenced from one sample in a study of blood T cell repertoires in COVID-19. Clones were read by immunoSEQ multiplex PCR, and TCRdb kept only the in-frame ones, dropping some. Of about 130,000 clones detected, roughly four fifths appear once; the ten largest clones hold 10% to 11%. Material: peripheral blood. All receptors come from a human donor in a cohort sampled during active COVID-19.

The rearrangement links TRBV19 to TRBJ2-1; 8 nucleotides align to TRBD1. Looked up from germline, CDR1 is LNHDA and CDR2 is SQIVND (reference sequence). V shed 7 bases, J shed 6 bases, and the junction held 11 bases outside the gene matches. The CDR3 is 15 residues long. The CDR3 bases are TGTGCCAGTAAACGCGACAGGGGCGGTTTCAATGAGCAGTTCTTC. Protein: CASKRDRGGFNEQFF. The full variable domain, its missing parts supplied by reference TRBV19 and TRBJ2-1, is DGGITQSPKYLFRKEGQNVTLSCEQNLNHDAMYWYRQDPGQGLRLIYYSQIVNDFQKGDIAEGYSVSREKKESFPLTVTSAQKNPTAFYLCASKRDRGGFNEQFFGPGTRLTVL.

The rearrangement joins TRBV19 to TRBJ2-3; D remains ambiguous. V lost 6 bases and J 10 bases, leaving 11 bases between the germline ends. The germline gives CDR1 LNHDA, CDR2 SQIVND (reference sequence). The CDR3 totals 11 residues. The chain's CDR3 is CASRSYSAQYF. CDR3 nucleotides: TGTGCCAGTAGAAGCTACTCTGCGCAGTATTTT.

The CDR3 DNA sequence: TGCGCCAGCAGATCGGGAGGCAATGGTGAAGCTTTCTTT. Translated, it gives CASRSGGNGEAFF. The V call is TRBV5-1, the J call TRBJ1-1; D gene ambiguous. This CDR3 is built from 13 residues. From germline, CDR1 is SGHRS and CDR2 YFSETQ. Deletions cut 5 bases from V and 7 bases from J, with 15 bases between. Full variable domain (missing parts from reference TRBV5-1 and TRBJ1-1): KAGVTQTPRYLIKTRGQQVTLSCSPISGHRSVSWYQQTPGQGLQFLFEYFSETQRNKGNFPGRFSGRQFSNSRSEMNVSTLELGDSALYLCASRSGGNGEAFFGQGTRLTVV.

J is TRBJ2-1 and V is TRBV5-5; 10 bases agree with TRBD2. CDR1 is SGHKS, CDR2 YYEKEE, per germline (reference sequence). The J segment lost 9 bases and the V segment lost 1 base, leaving 10 bases of the junction unmatched. CDR3 length: 16 residues. In DNA, the CDR3 is TGTGCCAGCAGCTTGTACAGCGGGGGGGACATAGGTGAGCAGTTCTTC. Its protein product is CASSLYSGGDIGEQFF.

This chain connects TRBV18 to TRBJ1-1, with 9 positions matching TRBD1. Germline V CDR1 and CDR2: KGHSH, LQKENI. V gave up 6 bases and J gave up 3 bases; unmatched junction bases: 11. The CDR3 spans 16 residues. This chain's CDR3 is CASSNRDRVRDTEAFF. The CDR3 DNA reads as TGTGCCAGCTCGAACCGGGACAGGGTGAGGGACACTGAAGCTTTCTTT.